These 30 T cell receptor beta chains were sequenced from one sample in a study of blood T cells in healthy people across ages. A second PCR, run for roughly 7 to 12 cycles, used a sample-barcoded 5' primer plus a J-beta primer mix. TCRdb re-derived calls from the 5' RACE reads in MiXCR, one entry per CDR3 protein. The sample contains about 1 million distinct CDR3 sequences, under 55% of which appear only once. The material sequenced was blood. The source of these receptors is a woman aged 55 to 70 in good health.

The table lists this clonotype with many counts. V is TRBV20-1 and J is TRBJ2-7, with 8 bases aligning to TRBD1. This CDR3 is built from 13 residues. J was trimmed by 5 bases and V by 6 bases; bases with no gene match: 9. The germline gives CDR1 DFQATT, CDR2 SNEGSKA (reference sequence). The CDR3: CSALPTGVDEQYF. The CDR3 coding sequence is TGCAGTGCACTACCGACAGGGGTCGACGAGCAGTACTTC.

The V call is TRBV25-1, the J call TRBJ2-1; 7 bases map to TRBD2. CDR3 size: 16 residues. CDR1 and CDR2 (germline): MGHDK, SYGVNS. Trimming took 3 bases from V and 3 from J; bases not matched to a gene: 8. The CDR3 sequence is CASSDPSGNNYNEQFF. Written as DNA, the CDR3 is TGTGCCAGCAGTGACCCGAGCGGGAACAACTACAATGAGCAGTTCTTC.

The V and J genes are TRBV4-3 and TRBJ2-7; TRBD2 matches 7 bases. J gave up 0 bases and V 1 base, and 3 bases lay outside the gene matches. This CDR3 comprises 15 residues. Germline V gene data show CDR1 as LGHNA and CDR2 as YSLEER. The CDR3 region is CASSQVSGFSYEQYF. The DNA for the CDR3 is TGCGCCAGCAGCCAAGTTAGCGGGTTCTCCTACGAGCAGTACTTC.

This sequence joins TRBV28 and TRBJ2-7, with D unresolved. Germline loops: CDR1 MDHEN, CDR2 SYDVKM. Trimming pared 3 bases from V and 3 bases from J, leaving 12 bases between. The CDR3 sequence is 14 residues long. This CDR3 reads CASSFRLAYYEQYF. CDR3 sequence (DNA): TGTGCCAGCAGTTTTCGACTGGCCTACTACGAGCAGTACTTC.

This clonotype was observed a few times. This rearrangement joins TRBV7-3 to TRBJ2-2; D uncertain. The CDR3 spans 16 residues. The ends were cut back, 5 bases at V and 2 bases at J, with 15 bases in the middle. From germline, CDR1 is SGHTA and CDR2 FQGTGA. This chain's CDR3 is CASSQPRDINTGELFF. The CDR3, as DNA: TGTGCCAGCAGCCAACCTAGGGATATCAACACCGGGGAGCTGTTTTTT. The full variable domain, its missing parts supplied by reference TRBV7-3 and TRBJ2-2, is GAGVSQTPSNKVTEKGKYVELRCDPISGHTALYWYRQSLGQGPEFLIYFQGTGAADDSGLPNDRFFAVRPEGSVSTLKIQRTERGDSAVYLCASSQPRDINTGELFFGEGSRLTVL.

On this clonotype itself: A read error may produce the germline difference seen at one junction end. The chain carries TRBV5-1 and TRBJ1-1; TRBD1 might be the D (6 bases). Germline CDR1 SGHRS, CDR2 YFSETQ. This CDR3 spans 15 amino acids. In DNA form, the CDR3 reads TGCGCCAGCAGCTTGGGTCTTACAGGGAACGCTGAAGCTTTCTTT. Translating it yields CASSLGLTGNAEAFF.

The rearrangement joins TRBV5-1 to TRBJ2-4, with D perhaps being TRBD1 or TRBD2 (5 bases each). CDR3 length equals 15 residues. Trimming stripped 2 bases from V and 0 bases from J, with 9 bases between. Germline loops: CDR1 SGHRS, CDR2 YFSETQ. The CDR3 nucleotides read TGCGCCAGCAGCTTCCGGGACCTAGCCAAAAACATTCAGTACTTC. Protein sequence: CASSFRDLAKNIQYF.

The chain links TRBV27 to TRBJ2-7; D tentatively fits TRBD1 or TRBD2 (5 bases each). V was clipped by 6 bases and J by 1 base, with 19 bases between them. The CDR3 loop spans 16 amino acids. The germline V gene encodes CDR1 MNHEY and CDR2 SMNVEV (reference sequence). Here the CDR3 reads CASRLQSWGSSYEQYF. CDR3 in DNA: TGTGCCAGCAGGTTACAGTCTTGGGGGAGTTCCTACGAGCAGTACTTC.

The genes are TRBV6-5 and TRBJ1-5; weak D call: TRBD1 (5 bases). The V and J ends lost 6 bases and 3 bases respectively, with 18 bases between them. Germline V CDR1 and CDR2: MNHEY, SVGAGI. The CDR3 is made up of 16 amino acids. The CDR3 DNA reads as TGTGCCAGCAGCCCTTACTCGTCGGGGACCAATCAGCCCCAGCATTTT. This translates into CASSPYSSGTNQPQHF.

The chain employs TRBV28 and TRBJ2-5; tentatively, D is TRBD1 (6 bases). The length of the CDR3 is 12 residues. Germline lookup yields CDR1 MDHEN and CDR2 SYDVKM. Trimming pared 4 bases from V and 12 bases from J, leaving 15 bases between. The CDR3 DNA reads as TGTGCCAGCAGTTCCCACGGGACAAACGAGTACTTC. This encodes CASSSHGTNEYF. Combining the CDR3 with reference TRBV28 and TRBJ2-5 gives the whole variable domain DVKVTQSSRYLVKRTGEKVFLECVQDMDHENMFWYRQDPGLGLRLIYFSYDVKMKEKGDIPEGYSVSREKKERFSLILESASTNQTSMYLCASSSHGTNEYFGPGTRLLVL.

This rearrangement joins TRBV7-2 to TRBJ2-4; 12 positions match TRBD2. The ends lost 1 base at V and 12 bases at J; junction bases unmatched: 13. The germline gives CDR1 SGHTA, CDR2 FQGNSA. The CDR3 runs 17 residues. Here the CDR3 reads CASSLEALAGGGETQYF. The CDR3 DNA reads TGTGCCAGCAGCTTAGAGGCCCTAGCGGGAGGGGGAGAGACTCAGTACTTC.

The chain combines TRBV29-1 with TRBJ1-4, with D uncertain. The length of the CDR3 is 12 residues. Germline CDR1 SQVTM, CDR2 ANQGSEA. Between the trimmed V and J ends, which lost 7 bases and 4 bases, there was a span of 10 bases. CDR3 sequence: CSAGGRNEKLFF. The CDR3 DNA reads TGCAGCGCAGGAGGCCGTAATGAAAAACTGTTTTTT.

The chain couples TRBV18 to TRBJ2-3; 13 nucleotides line up with TRBD2. CDR1 KGHSH and CDR2 LQKENI come from the germline V gene. V trimming: 4 bases; J trimming: 3 bases; junction bases outside the gene matches: 16. This CDR3 spans 20 amino acids. The CDR3 is CASSRYPRLAGGLPTDTQYF. The DNA for the CDR3 is TGTGCCAGCTCACGCTACCCTCGACTAGCGGGAGGTCTCCCTACAGATACGCAGTATTTT.

The chain combines TRBV25-1 with TRBJ1-2; maybe TRBD1 (5 bases). V lost 3 bases and J 2 bases, leaving 16 bases between the germline ends. CDR3 length: 16 amino acids. Germline CDR1 is MGHDK and CDR2 is SYGVNS. CDR3 coding DNA: TGTGCCAGCAGTGACCCCCCAGGGAGGGCAAACTATGGCTACACCTTC. Its protein product is CASSDPPGRANYGYTF.

This clonotype was detected only a few times. The gene calls are TRBV2 and TRBJ2-7, with 10 bases identical to TRBD1. The CDR3 sequence is 15 residues long. V gave up 6 bases and J gave up 6 bases; unmatched junction bases: 11. Looked up from germline, CDR1 is SNHLY and CDR2 is FYNNEI. The CDR3 nucleotides read TGTGCCAGCAGCGCCCCCGGGACAGGGGACCTCGAGCAGTACTTC. Residues: CASSAPGTGDLEQYF.

V usage is TRBV27 and J usage is TRBJ2-5, with 9 bases matching TRBD1. V was clipped by 6 bases and J by 5 bases; unmatched bases: 13. Germline loops: CDR1 MNHEY, CDR2 SMNVEV (reference sequence). The CDR3 sequence is 16 residues long. The CDR3 here is CASRVATGGTGETQYF. In nucleotides, the CDR3 is TGTGCCAGCAGGGTGGCTACAGGGGGCACAGGGGAGACCCAGTACTTC.

The chain employs TRBV6-2 or TRBV6-3 and TRBJ2-7, with TRBD2 identical over 9 bases. The CDR3 contains 15 residues. V lost 3 bases to trimming and J lost 7 bases; unmatched junction nucleotides: 10. Germline CDR1 MNHEY, CDR2 SVGEGT. CDR3 in amino acids: CASSYRLAGSGEQYF. Written as DNA, the CDR3 is TGTGCCAGCAGTTATCGGCTAGCGGGATCGGGGGAGCAGTACTTC.

This clonotype was detected only a few times. DNA for the CDR3: TGTGCCAGCTCACCCAAAGCGGGTACCGCCTCGTACGAGCAGTACTTC. This translates into CASSPKAGTASYEQYF. The gene calls are TRBV18 and TRBJ2-7; weak D call: TRBD2 (6 bases). This CDR3 has 16 amino acids. The V end lost 3 bases, the J end lost 4 bases, and 19 bases lay between the germline ends. Germline CDR1 KGHSH, CDR2 LQKENI. Full variable domain (missing parts from reference TRBV18 and TRBJ2-7): NAGVMQNPRHLVRRRGQEARLRCSPMKGHSHVYWYRQLPEEGLKFMVYLQKENIIDESGMPKERFSAEFPKEGPSILRIQQVVRGDSAAYFCASSPKAGTASYEQYFGPGTRLTVT.

V is TRBV20-1 and J is TRBJ2-3; a weak D match, TRBD2 (5 bases). This CDR3 is built from 13 residues. The ends were cut back, 7 bases at V and 1 base at J, with 12 bases in the middle. Germline assignment: CDR1 DFQATT and CDR2 SNEGSKA (reference sequence). In DNA, the CDR3 is TGCAGTGGTCTGAAGGGAGGCACAGATACGCAGTATTTT. Translating gives CSGLKGGTDTQYF.

The chain joins TRBV2 to TRBJ2-7; either TRBD1 or TRBD2 may fit D (5 bases each). Germline V CDR1 and CDR2: SNHLY, FYNNEI. The CDR3 contains 15 residues. Trimming stripped 6 bases from V and 3 bases from J, with 18 bases between. The CDR3 loop is CASRKPGTNGYEQYF. The CDR3 nucleotides read TGTGCCAGCAGGAAACCAGGGACGAATGGCTACGAGCAGTACTTC.

The chain carries TRBV6-6 and TRBJ2-5; TRBD1 matches at 9 bases. The last part of the DNA fits TRBJ2-7 better; the J call may be wrong. There are 16 residues in the CDR3. In germline, CDR1 is MNHNY, CDR2 SVGAGI (reference sequence). CDR3 sequence (DNA): TGTGCCAGCAGTAGCCCCGGGACAGGGATAATGGGCGAGCAGTACTTC. It specifies CASSSPGTGIMGEQYF.

This clonotype was counted between two and nine times. This chain links TRBV4-1 with TRBJ2-3, with D hard to call. The length of the CDR3 is 15 residues. Germline V gene sequence: CDR1 MGHRA, CDR2 YSYEKL. The germline V and J ends were trimmed by 0 bases and 0 bases, with 7 bases remaining between them. CDR3 loop: CASSQEFRSTDTQYF. The CDR3 DNA reads as TGCGCCAGCAGCCAAGAGTTTCGAAGCACAGATACGCAGTATTTT.

This clonotype showed up just a few times. V and J are TRBV6-5 and TRBJ2-7, with D perhaps TRBD1 (5 bases). The CDR3 is 14 residues long. The V end was cut by 2 bases, the J end by 2 bases, with 10 bases between. Germline CDR1 is MNHEY and CDR2 is SVGAGI. CDR3 DNA: TGTGCCAGCAGTTACGACAGTTACACCTACGAGCAGTACTTC. It codes for CASSYDSYTYEQYF.

Here the CDR3 DNA reads TGCAGTGCGGAGGGACAGTTGGGGGAAAAACTGTTTTTT. Translating gives CSAEGQLGEKLFF. V is TRBV20-1 and J is TRBJ1-4, with 7 bases aligning to TRBD1. V dropped 6 bases and J dropped 8; count of bases not matched to a gene: 9. The CDR3 sequence is 13 residues long. The V gene's germline CDR1 is DFQATT and CDR2 SNEGSKA (reference sequence).

This clonotype was counted a few times. The chain carries TRBV7-9 and TRBJ1-2; the match to TRBD1 covers 8 bases. The CDR3 is 16 amino acids. CDR1 is SEHNR and CDR2 is FQNEAQ in the germline V gene (reference sequence). V lost 2 bases, J lost 9 bases, and 14 bases stayed unmatched. The CDR3 DNA is TGTGCCAGCAGCTTACCGTCGACAGGGGATAGGTACAGCTACACCTTC. Amino acids: CASSLPSTGDRYSYTF.

V is TRBV6-1 and J is TRBJ2-1; unclear D gene. CDR3 size: 15 residues. In germline, CDR1 is MNHNS, CDR2 SASEGT. The V and J ends lost 7 bases and 0 bases respectively, with 13 bases between them. The CDR3 DNA reads as TGTGCCAGCAATGCCGAGTATAGCTCCTACAATGAGCAGTTCTTC. Translating gives CASNAEYSSYNEQFF.

V usage is TRBV9 and J usage is TRBJ2-4; TRBD2 aligns across 11 bases. The V gene end was trimmed by 4 bases and the J gene end by 8 bases; junction bases not matched to a gene: 8. The CDR3 totals 15 residues. CDR1 is SGDLS, CDR2 YYNGEE, per germline. The CDR3 reads CASSISGRGGDIQYF. The CDR3 DNA reads as TGTGCCAGCAGCATTAGCGGGAGGGGCGGGGACATTCAGTACTTC.

This chain links TRBV24-1 with TRBJ2-7; no clear D. Germline V CDR1 and CDR2: KGHDR, SFDVKD. The CDR3 is 11 residues long. V shed 4 bases and J shed 3 bases, with 3 bases lying between them. The CDR3 region has the DNA TGTGCCACCAGTGAAGGCTACGAGCAGTACTTC. Its translation is CATSEGYEQYF.

The V call is TRBV7-2, the J call TRBJ2-7; 8 nucleotides align to TRBD1. Germline CDR1 SGHTA, CDR2 FQGNSA. The CDR3 runs 14 residues. Germline trimming cut 5 bases from V and 5 bases from J; bases unmatched to any gene: 8. The CDR3 is CASSRTGTSHEQYF. The CDR3, as DNA: TGTGCCAGCAGCAGGACAGGGACGTCCCACGAGCAGTACTTC.

This clonotype was seen only once. V usage is TRBV6-6 and J usage is TRBJ2-7; the D is unclear. Germline V CDR1 and CDR2: MNHNY, SVGAGI (reference sequence). The CDR3 consists of 13 residues. V lost 1 base, J lost 7 bases, and 11 bases lay in between. The CDR3 loop reads CASSYLLWDEQYF. The CDR3 DNA follows: TGTGCCAGCAGTTACTTACTATGGGATGAGCAGTACTTC.